The 23 T cell receptor beta chains reported below all come from one sample, sequenced in a study of blood T cell repertoires in COVID-19. TCRdb keeps only in-frame clones here, not all; method: immunoSEQ multiplex PCR. Here the sample spans some 170,000 clones, approximately 95% being singletons. The sample was peripheral blood. These TCRs come from a woman in her sixties with COVID-19, enrolled during active disease.

The gene calls are TRBV2 and TRBJ2-2, with a tentative D call TRBD1 (6 bases). Germline V gene data show CDR1 as SNHLY and CDR2 as FYNNEI. Trimming stripped 6 bases from V and 6 bases from J, with 17 bases between. The CDR3 spans 15 residues. This CDR3 reads CASRQLNRVAGELFF. DNA of the CDR3: TGTGCCAGCAGACAACTGAACAGGGTTGCCGGGGAGCTGTTTTTT.

The chain is built from TRBV2 and TRBJ1-6, with D unclear. There are 15 residues in the CDR3. Germline V CDR1 and CDR2: SNHLY, FYNNEI. V shed 2 bases and J shed 0 bases, with 5 bases lying between them. The CDR3 nucleotides are TGTGCCAGCAGTGAATGGAGCTCCTATAATTCACCCCTCCACTTT. It encodes CASSEWSSYNSPLHF.

This chain uses TRBV7-3 with TRBJ2-5; the D gene is possibly TRBD2 (6 bases). The V and J ends lost 2 bases and 0 bases respectively, with 10 bases between them. The CDR3 contains 15 residues. Germline lookup yields CDR1 SGHTA and CDR2 FQGTGA. DNA for the CDR3: TGTGCCAGCAGCTTAGCGGGGACCAACCAAGAGACCCAGTACTTC. This translates into CASSLAGTNQETQYF.

V is TRBV5-6 and J is TRBJ2-7; 15 bases align to TRBD2. The length of the CDR3 is 18 residues. The V gene end was trimmed by 4 bases and the J gene end by 5 bases; junction bases not matched to a gene: 13. Germline loops: CDR1 SGHDT, CDR2 YYEEEE. In nucleotides, the CDR3 is TGTGCCAGCAGCCCGGGACTAGCGGGGGGCTATGCGATGGACGAGCAGTACTTC. Residues: CASSPGLAGGYAMDEQYF.

V usage is TRBV4-1 and J usage is TRBJ2-7; TRBD1 might be the D (5 bases). The CDR3 extends over 14 amino acids. Trimming pared 1 base from V and 2 bases from J, leaving 9 bases between. Germline V CDR1 and CDR2: MGHRA, YSYEKL. Written as DNA, the CDR3 is TGCGCCAGCAGCCAAGGACAGCTAGCCTACGAGCAGTACTTC. It codes for CASSQGQLAYEQYF.

The chain has TRBV10-3 and TRBJ1-4, with no clear D. Looked up from germline, CDR1 is ENHRY and CDR2 is SYGVKD. The CDR3 is made up of 13 amino acids. CDR3 in amino acids: CGTSSGNREKLFF. In DNA form, the CDR3 reads TGTGGAACATCGTCGGGGAACAGAGAAAAACTGTTTTTT.

The chain uses TRBV3-1 (or the pseudogene TRBV3-2) and TRBJ1-1; tentative D call: TRBD1 (5 bases). Trimming took off 3 bases at V and 1 base at J, with 9 bases between the two ends. Per germline, CDR1 LGHDT and CDR2 YNNKEL (reference sequence). The CDR3 length is 14 residues. The CDR3 is CASSHQGKNTEAFF. CDR3 sequence (DNA): TGTGCCAGCAGCCACCAGGGAAAGAACACTGAAGCTTTCTTT.

The chain employs TRBV4-1 and TRBJ1-3; maybe TRBD1 (5 bases). CDR1 and CDR2 from the germline V gene are MGHRA and YSYEKL. The V and J ends lost 4 bases and 3 bases respectively, with 19 bases between them. The CDR3 consists of 17 residues. CDR3 nucleotides: TGCGCCAGCAGCCCGAGGACGATGACAGACTTTGGAAACACCATATATTTT. Translating it yields CASSPRTMTDFGNTIYF.

The chain has TRBV7-2 and TRBJ1-1; 8 bases are a match to TRBD1. Germline CDR1 reads SGHTA; CDR2 reads FQGNSA. The CDR3 is made up of 13 amino acids. V dropped 6 bases and J dropped 3; count of bases not matched to a gene: 3. In nucleotides, the CDR3 is TGTGCCAGCAGGGGGGGACAGGACACTGAAGCTTTCTTT. Protein: CASRGGQDTEAFF.

This clone has only one observation. The J gene is TRBJ2-5, the V gene TRBV27; D unresolved. The length of the CDR3 is 11 residues. Trimming stripped 6 bases from V and 2 bases from J, with 4 bases between. Germline loops: CDR1 MNHEY, CDR2 SMNVEV (reference sequence). DNA of the CDR3: TGTGCCAGCAGAGCACAAGAGACCCAGTACTTC. Encoded protein: CASRAQETQYF.

The chain joins TRBV18 to TRBJ1-5; a possible D gene is TRBD1 (5 bases). CDR1 is KGHSH, CDR2 LQKENI, per germline. The CDR3 runs 14 residues. Trimming cost V 2 bases and J 3 bases, with 8 bases left between them. CDR3 protein: CASSPGANNQPQHF. For the CDR3, the DNA is TGTGCCAGCTCACCAGGGGCTAACAATCAGCCCCAGCATTTT.

The chain employs TRBV27 and TRBJ1-2, with D uncertain. From germline, CDR1 is MNHEY and CDR2 SMNVEV (reference sequence). This CDR3 spans 16 amino acids. The ends were cut back, 3 bases at V and 6 bases at J, with 20 bases in the middle. The CDR3 DNA reads TGTGCCAGCAGTTTTAAATGGCTCGGTCGGGAAGATGGCTACACCTTC. Translating gives CASSFKWLGREDGYTF.

The gene calls are TRBV27 and TRBJ2-1; D is perhaps TRBD1 (5 bases). The CDR3 has 18 amino acids. V lost 0 bases and J 2 bases, leaving 17 bases between the germline ends. Germline values: CDR1 MNHEY, CDR2 SMNVEV (reference sequence). The CDR3 loop is CASSLSGPQGLPYNEQFF. CDR3 sequence (DNA): TGTGCCAGCAGTTTATCTGGTCCCCAGGGTCTCCCCTACAATGAGCAGTTCTTC.

This chain joins TRBV3-1 (or the pseudogene TRBV3-2) and TRBJ2-5; TRBD2 aligns across 10 bases. Germline CDR1 and CDR2: LGHDT and YNNKEL (reference sequence). J was trimmed by 6 bases and V by 4 bases; bases with no gene match: 14. The CDR3 has 17 residues. The CDR3 DNA is TGTGCCAGCAGCCCCCGGGGAGCGGGGGGGCCTTTGCAGACCCAGTACTTC. Translation: CASSPRGAGGPLQTQYF.

This chain joins TRBV4-3 and TRBJ1-3; D unresolved. CDR1 is LGHNA and CDR2 is YSLEER in the germline V gene. The germline V and J ends were trimmed by 0 bases and 0 bases, with 12 bases remaining between them. This CDR3 comprises 17 residues. The CDR3 loop is CASSQEGGLYSGNTIYF. DNA for the CDR3: TGCGCCAGCAGCCAAGAGGGCGGGCTTTACTCTGGAAACACCATATATTTT.

The rearrangement links TRBV7-9 to TRBJ2-4; D gene uncertain. V gave up 1 base and J gave up 5 bases, with 9 bases separating them. From germline, CDR1 is SEHNR and CDR2 FQNEAQ (reference sequence). The CDR3 is 14 amino acids. The CDR3 loop reads CASSLVAAQNIQYF. CDR3 in DNA: TGTGCCAGCAGCTTAGTAGCCGCTCAAAACATTCAGTACTTC.

The genes are TRBV11-3 and TRBJ1-2; 7 bases align to TRBD1. With V trimmed by 0 bases and J by 5 bases, 3 bases remained unmatched. The germline V gene encodes CDR1 SGHNT and CDR2 YENEEA. The CDR3 consists of 14 residues. CDR3 residues: CASSLDGRGYGYTF. CDR3 in DNA: TGTGCCAGCAGCTTAGATGGCAGGGGGTATGGCTACACCTTC. The full variable domain, in which reference TRBV11-3 and TRBJ1-2 provide the parts outside the CDR3, is EAGVVQSPRYKIIEKKQPVAFWCNPISGHNTLYWYLQNLGQGPELLIRYENEEAVDDSQLPKDRFSAERLKGVDSTLKIQPAELGDSAVYLCASSLDGRGYGYTFGSGTRLTVV.

V gene TRBV10-3 combines with J gene TRBJ1-1; D gene ambiguous. The CDR3 contains 13 residues. CDR1 and CDR2 from the germline V gene are ENHRY and SYGVKD. V shed 11 bases and J shed 3 bases, with 16 bases lying between them. The CDR3 protein is CAGGEGRDTEAFF. CDR3 sequence (DNA): TGTGCCGGCGGAGAAGGGAGAGACACTGAAGCTTTCTTT.

The chain recombines TRBV5-5 with TRBJ2-2; TRBD1 is a possible D gene (6 bases). Trimming took off 0 bases at V and 0 bases at J, with 9 bases between the two ends. Germline CDR1 SGHKS, CDR2 YYEKEE (reference sequence). This CDR3 contains 16 residues. The CDR3 spells CASSLEGGTNTGELFF. The CDR3 DNA reads TGTGCCAGCAGCTTGGAAGGGGGAACGAACACCGGGGAGCTGTTTTTT. Using reference TRBV5-5 and TRBJ2-2 for the parts outside the CDR3, the full variable domain is DAGVTQSPTHLIKTRGQQVTLRCSPISGHKSVSWYQQVLGQGPQFIFQYYEKEERGRGNFPDRFSARQFPNYSSELNVNALLLGDSALYLCASSLEGGTNTGELFFGEGSRLTVL.

This clone is a singleton in its sample. The V gene is TRBV3-1 (or the pseudogene TRBV3-2), the J gene TRBJ1-1; D might be TRBD1 (5 bases). The CDR3 runs 14 residues. V was trimmed by 4 bases and J by 4 bases, leaving 13 bases between them. Germline CDR1 and CDR2: LGHDT and YNNKEL (reference sequence). DNA of the CDR3: TGTGCCAGCAGCCTCCGACCCGGGGGCACTGAAGCTTTCTTT. It encodes CASSLRPGGTEAFF.

V usage is TRBV12-5 and J usage is TRBJ1-2, with D maybe TRBD1 (5 bases). There are 13 residues in the CDR3. The germline gives CDR1 LGHNT, CDR2 FRNRAP. The ends were cut back, 1 base at V and 13 bases at J, with 16 bases in the middle. The CDR3 is CASGLAQNRRVTF. The CDR3 nucleotides are TGTGCTAGTGGTTTGGCCCAGAACCGCAGGGTCACCTTC.

The gene calls are TRBV3-1 (or the pseudogene TRBV3-2) and TRBJ1-1; no definite D call. The CDR3 loop spans 14 amino acids. V was shortened by 1 base and J by 3 bases, with 9 bases between the two germline ends. CDR1 LGHDT and CDR2 YNNKEL come from the germline V gene (reference sequence). Written as DNA, the CDR3 is TGTGCCAGCAGCCAAGCGGCGGCAGACACTGAAGCTTTCTTT. Translation gives CASSQAAADTEAFF.

The table lists this clone with many counts. In DNA form, the CDR3 reads TGCAGTGCTAGTCCCCTCCCCGGGGTGTCGGCCTACGAGCAGTACTTC. Residues: CSASPLPGVSAYEQYF. V usage is TRBV20-1 and J usage is TRBJ2-7; tentatively, D is TRBD2 (5 bases). There are 16 residues in the CDR3. Deletions cut 3 bases from V and 2 bases from J, with 20 bases between. The V gene's germline CDR1 is DFQATT and CDR2 SNEGSKA (reference sequence).